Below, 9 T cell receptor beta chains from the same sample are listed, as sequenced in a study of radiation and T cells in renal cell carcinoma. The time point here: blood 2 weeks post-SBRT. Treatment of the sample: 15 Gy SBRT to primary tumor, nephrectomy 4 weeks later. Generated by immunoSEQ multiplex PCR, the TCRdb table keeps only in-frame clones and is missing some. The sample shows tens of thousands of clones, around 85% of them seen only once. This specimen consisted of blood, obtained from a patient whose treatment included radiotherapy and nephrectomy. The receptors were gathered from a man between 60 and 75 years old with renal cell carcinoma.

CDR3 region: CASSGRWGLVRNEQFF. The CDR3 DNA sequence: TGTGCCAGTAGTGGACGGTGGGGGCTGGTGCGCAATGAGCAGTTCTTC. This rearrangement joins TRBV19 to TRBJ2-1; possibly TRBD1 for D (6 bases). Germline V gene sequence: CDR1 LNHDA, CDR2 SQIVND (reference sequence). This CDR3 comprises 16 residues. With 5 bases removed from V and 6 bases from J, the gap between germline ends came to 20 bases.

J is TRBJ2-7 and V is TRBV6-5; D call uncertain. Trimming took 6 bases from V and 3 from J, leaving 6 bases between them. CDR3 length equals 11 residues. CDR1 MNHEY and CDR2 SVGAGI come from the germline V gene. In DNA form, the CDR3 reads TGTGCCAGCAGAGACCTCTACGAGCAGTACTTC. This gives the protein CASRDLYEQYF.

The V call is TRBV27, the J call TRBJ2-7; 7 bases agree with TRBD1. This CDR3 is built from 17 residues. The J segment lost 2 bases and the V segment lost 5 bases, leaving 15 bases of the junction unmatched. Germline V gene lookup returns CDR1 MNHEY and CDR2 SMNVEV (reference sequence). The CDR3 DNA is TGTGCCAGCAGTGAAACAACCCCGACAGGGCTTACCTACGAGCAGTACTTC. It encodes CASSETTPTGLTYEQYF.

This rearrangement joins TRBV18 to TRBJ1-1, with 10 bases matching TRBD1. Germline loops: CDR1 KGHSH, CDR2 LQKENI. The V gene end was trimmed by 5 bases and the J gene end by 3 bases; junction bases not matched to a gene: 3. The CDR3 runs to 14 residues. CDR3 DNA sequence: TGTGCCAGCTCAACAGACAGGGGGCACACTGAAGCTTTCTTT. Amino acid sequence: CASSTDRGHTEAFF.

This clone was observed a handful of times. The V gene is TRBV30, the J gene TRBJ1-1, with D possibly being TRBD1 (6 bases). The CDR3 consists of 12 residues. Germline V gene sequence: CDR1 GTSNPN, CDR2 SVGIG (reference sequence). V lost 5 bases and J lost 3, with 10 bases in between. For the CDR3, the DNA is TGTGCCTGGGGCAGGACAGACACTGAAGCTTTCTTT. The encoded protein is CAWGRTDTEAFF.

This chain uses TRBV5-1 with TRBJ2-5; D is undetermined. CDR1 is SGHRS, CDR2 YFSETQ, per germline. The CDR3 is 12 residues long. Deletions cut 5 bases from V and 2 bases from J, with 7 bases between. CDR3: CASRFPQETQYF. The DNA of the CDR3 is TGCGCCAGCAGATTCCCACAAGAGACCCAGTACTTC.

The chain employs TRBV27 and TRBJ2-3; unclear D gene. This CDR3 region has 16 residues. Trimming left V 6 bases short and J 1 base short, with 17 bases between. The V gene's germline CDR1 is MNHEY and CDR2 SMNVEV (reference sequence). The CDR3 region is CASSDRRTPGTDTQYF. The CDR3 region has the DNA TGTGCCAGCAGCGATAGGAGAACGCCAGGCACAGATACGCAGTATTTT.

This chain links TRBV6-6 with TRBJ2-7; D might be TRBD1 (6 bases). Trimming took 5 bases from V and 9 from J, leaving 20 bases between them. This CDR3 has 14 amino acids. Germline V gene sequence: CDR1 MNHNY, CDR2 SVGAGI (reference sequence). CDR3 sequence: CASSHPLGGLAQYF. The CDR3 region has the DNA TGTGCCAGCAGTCACCCGCTTGGGGGCCTCGCGCAGTACTTC.

Here the CDR3 DNA reads TGTGCCAGCAGTTACTCGGTGGTAGACAGGGGGCTCGAGCAGTACTTC. Translating it yields CASSYSVVDRGLEQYF. The chain combines TRBV6-5 with TRBJ2-7, with 10 bases matching TRBD1. V was pared by 0 bases and J by 6 bases, with 8 bases of the junction left unmatched. Germline V lookup: CDR1 MNHEY, CDR2 SVGAGI. CDR3 length equals 16 residues.